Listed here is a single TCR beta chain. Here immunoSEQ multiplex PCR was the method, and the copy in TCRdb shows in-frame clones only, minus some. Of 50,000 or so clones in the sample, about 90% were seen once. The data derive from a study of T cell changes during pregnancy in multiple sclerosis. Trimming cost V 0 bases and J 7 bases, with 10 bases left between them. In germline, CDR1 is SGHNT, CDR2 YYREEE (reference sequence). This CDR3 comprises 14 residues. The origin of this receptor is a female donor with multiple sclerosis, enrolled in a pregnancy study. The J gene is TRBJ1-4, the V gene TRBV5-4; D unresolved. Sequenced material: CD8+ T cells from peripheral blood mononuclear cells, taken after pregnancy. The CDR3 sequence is CASSLGGVGEKLFF. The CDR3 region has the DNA TGTGCCAGCAGCTTGGGCGGGGTGGGTGAAAAACTGTTTTTT.